This is a list of T cell receptor beta chains from one sample in a study of blood T cell repertoires in COVID-19. Produced via immunoSEQ multiplex PCR; TCRdb's table is partial and in-frame only. The sample shows about 260,000 clones, less than 90% of them seen only once. The specimen sequenced was peripheral blood. The receptors originated from a man aged 55-75 years with acute or convalescent COVID-19. The CDR3 runs from the conserved cysteine through the conserved F or W.

v_call	j_call	cdr3_length	cdr3_aa
TRBV21-1	TRBJ2-7	15	CASSATSGRALEQYF
TRBV5-1	TRBJ2-7	19	CASSLVPGFGGGRSYEQYF
TRBV3-1/TRBV3-2	TRBJ2-2	16	CASSLYGTANTGELFF
TRBV5-1	TRBJ2-7	13	CASSLVDTPEQYF
TRBV10-1	TRBJ2-7	15	CASSDGAGVSYEQYF
TRBV10-1	TRBJ2-2	14	CASGQEGNTGELFF
TRBV7-8	TRBJ1-5	16	CASSYSNGFSNQPQHF
TRBV5-1	TRBJ2-3	17	CASSLVASSTSTDTQYF
TRBV2	TRBJ1-5	12	CASSEQNQPQHF
TRBV5-4	TRBJ2-2	15	CASSFGDTNTGELFF
TRBV7-8	TRBJ1-4	13	CASRGSTNEKLFF
TRBV4-1	TRBJ2-1	18	CASSQGPRQGFTYNEQFF
TRBV6-5	TRBJ2-1	15	CASTPGLAGHNEQFF
TRBV7-8	TRBJ2-7	14	CASSLDGHYYEQYF
TRBV23-1	TRBJ2-2	21	CASSHRDTTGSGFANTGELFF
TRBV19	TRBJ2-2	13	CASSRTNTGELFF
TRBV7-8	TRBJ2-7	17	CASSLGGPGLAGVEQYF
TRBV7-2	TRBJ2-7	13	CASSLAPPGEQYF
TRBV9	TRBJ1-6	15	CASSLSGQGNSPLHF
TRBV6-5	TRBJ1-1	14	CASSYYDRPTEAFF
TRBV11-2	TRBJ1-1	12	CASNARSTEAFF
TRBV20-1	TRBJ2-7	14	CSASRSPGGYEQYF
TRBV10-2	TRBJ2-1	15	CASSEDYLLYNEQFF
TRBV16	TRBJ1-1	14	CASGGQGGNTEAFF
TRBV5-4	TRBJ1-1	13	CASSLQGGTEAFF
TRBV6-1	TRBJ2-1	14	CASSEVGGYGEQFF
TRBV11-3	TRBJ2-7	16	CASSLGPTGVGYEQYF
TRBV6-2/TRBV6-3	TRBJ1-2	12	CASSYGAGGNTF
TRBV27	TRBJ1-4	17	CASSLRGGLVTNEKLFF
TRBV7-3	TRBJ2-2	16	CASSLRLAGTTGELFF
TRBV5-1	TRBJ2-7	15	CASSLLAGETHEQYF
TRBV5-1	TRBJ2-1	16	CASSFGGGHIYNEQFF
TRBV5-1	TRBJ2-3	17	CASSPAPSGGRTDTQYF
TRBV10-1	TRBJ2-3	17	CASSGTSGAASTDTQYF
TRBV19	TRBJ1-5	14	CASTVTGGRQPQHF
TRBV7-9	TRBJ2-5	16	CASSPLNGQGRETQYF
TRBV7-8	TRBJ1-5	14	CASSIRQGDQPQHF
TRBV28	TRBJ2-7	13	CASSPRQSYEQYF
TRBV2	TRBJ1-1	11	CATRWNTEAFF
TRBV4-1	TRBJ1-2	16	CASSLGGAGAVGGYTF
TRBV5-1	TRBJ1-3	18	CASSLDSDTLWRGNTIYF
TRBV28	TRBJ1-5	17	CASSPNPGGESNQPQHF
TRBV5-6	TRBJ2-7	14	CASSRRDSSYEQYF
TRBV9	TRBJ2-2	13	CASSVLGSGELFF
TRBV11-3	TRBJ2-1	14	CASSRVGRDNEQFF
TRBV3-1/TRBV3-2	TRBJ1-1	15	CASSQRDRWGTEAFF
TRBV6-2/TRBV6-3	TRBJ1-2	13	CASSTPVAGLFTF
TRBV14	TRBJ2-7	14	CASSHLTGVHEQYF
TRBV5-5	TRBJ2-2	14	CASNHGQGAGELFF
TRBV19	TRBJ1-2	13	CASSIKLNYGYTF
TRBV30	TRBJ1-3	13	CAWRTVSGNTIYF
TRBV20-1	TRBJ1-5	15	CSARETGSPHQPQHF
TRBV13	TRBJ2-5	13	CASRSSISETQYF